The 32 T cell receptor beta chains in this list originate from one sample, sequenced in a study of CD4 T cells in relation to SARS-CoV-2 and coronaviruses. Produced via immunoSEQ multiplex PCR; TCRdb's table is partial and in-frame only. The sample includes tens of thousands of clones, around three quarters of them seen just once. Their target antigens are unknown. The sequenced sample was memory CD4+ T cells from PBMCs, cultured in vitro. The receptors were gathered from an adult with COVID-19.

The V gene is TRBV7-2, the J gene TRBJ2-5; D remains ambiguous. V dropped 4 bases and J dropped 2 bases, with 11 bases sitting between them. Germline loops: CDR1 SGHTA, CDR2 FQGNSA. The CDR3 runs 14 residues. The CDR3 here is CASSSNIGQETQYF. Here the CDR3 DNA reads TGTGCCAGCAGCTCCAATATAGGGCAAGAGACCCAGTACTTC.

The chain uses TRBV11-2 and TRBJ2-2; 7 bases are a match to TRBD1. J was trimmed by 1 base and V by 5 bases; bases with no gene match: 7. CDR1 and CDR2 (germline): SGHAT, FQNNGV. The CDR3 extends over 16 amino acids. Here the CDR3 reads CASSLRTGENTGELFF. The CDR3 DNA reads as TGTGCCAGCAGCCTAAGAACAGGGGAGAACACCGGGGAGCTGTTTTTT.

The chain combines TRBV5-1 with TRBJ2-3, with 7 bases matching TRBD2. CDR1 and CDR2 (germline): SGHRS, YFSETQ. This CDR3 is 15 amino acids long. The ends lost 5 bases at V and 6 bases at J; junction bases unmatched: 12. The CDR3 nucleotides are TGCGCCAGCAGTTTCGGGTCGGGGGGAACGGATACGCAGTATTTT. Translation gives CASSFGSGGTDTQYF.

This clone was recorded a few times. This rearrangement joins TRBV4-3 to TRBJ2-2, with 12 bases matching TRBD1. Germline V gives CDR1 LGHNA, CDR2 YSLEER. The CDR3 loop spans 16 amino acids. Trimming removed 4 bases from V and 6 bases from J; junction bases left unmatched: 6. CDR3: CASSPGTGGVAGELFF. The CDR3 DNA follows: TGCGCCAGCAGCCCCGGGACAGGGGGCGTTGCCGGGGAGCTGTTTTTT.

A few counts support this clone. The CDR3 DNA sequence: TGTGCCAGCAGTTTAGGGCAGTACTACGAGCAGTACTTC. Its translation: CASSLGQYYEQYF. The rearrangement joins TRBV27 to TRBJ2-7; D gene uncertain. Germline-derived CDR1 and CDR2 are MNHEY and SMNVEV (reference sequence). This CDR3 has 13 amino acids. Trimming took off 2 bases at V and 3 bases at J, with 8 bases between the two ends.

The CDR3 spells CASSPSGPEAFF. CDR3 bases: TGTGCCAGCTCACCATCGGGACCTGAAGCTTTCTTT. The genes are TRBV18 and TRBJ1-1; D might be TRBD1 (5 bases). CDR1 and CDR2 (germline): KGHSH, LQKENI. V dropped 2 bases and J dropped 6 bases, with 7 bases sitting between them. CDR3 size: 12 residues.

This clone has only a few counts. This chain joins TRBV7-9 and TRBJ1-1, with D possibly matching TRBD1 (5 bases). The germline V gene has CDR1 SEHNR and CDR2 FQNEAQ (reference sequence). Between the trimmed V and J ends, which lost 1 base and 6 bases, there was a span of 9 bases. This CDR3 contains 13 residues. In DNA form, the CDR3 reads TGTGCCAGCAGCTTAGGGGGGAAATCTGAAGCTTTCTTT. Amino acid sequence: CASSLGGKSEAFF.

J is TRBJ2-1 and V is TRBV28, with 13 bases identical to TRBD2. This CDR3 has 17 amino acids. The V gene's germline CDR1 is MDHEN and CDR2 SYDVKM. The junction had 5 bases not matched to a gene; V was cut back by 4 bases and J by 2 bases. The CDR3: CASSSITSGRAYNEQFF. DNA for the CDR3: TGTGCCAGCAGTTCAATCACTAGCGGGAGGGCCTACAATGAGCAGTTCTTC. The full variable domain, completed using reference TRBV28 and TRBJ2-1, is DVKVTQSSRYLVKRTGEKVFLECVQDMDHENMFWYRQDPGLGLRLIYFSYDVKMKEKGDIPEGYSVSREKKERFSLILESASTNQTSMYLCASSSITSGRAYNEQFFGPGTRLTVL.

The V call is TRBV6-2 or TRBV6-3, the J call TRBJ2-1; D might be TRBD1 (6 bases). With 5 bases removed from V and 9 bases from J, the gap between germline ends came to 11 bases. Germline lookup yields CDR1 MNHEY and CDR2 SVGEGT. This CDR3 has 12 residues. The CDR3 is CASSQGIFEQFF. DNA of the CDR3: TGTGCCAGCAGTCAGGGGATTTTTGAGCAGTTCTTC.

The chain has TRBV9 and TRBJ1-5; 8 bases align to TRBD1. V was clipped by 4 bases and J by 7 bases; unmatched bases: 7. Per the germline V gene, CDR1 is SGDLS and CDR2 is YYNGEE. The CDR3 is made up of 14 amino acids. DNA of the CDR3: TGTGCCAGCAGCCCCCTGTCAGGGGGCCAGCCCCAGCATTTT. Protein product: CASSPLSGGQPQHF.

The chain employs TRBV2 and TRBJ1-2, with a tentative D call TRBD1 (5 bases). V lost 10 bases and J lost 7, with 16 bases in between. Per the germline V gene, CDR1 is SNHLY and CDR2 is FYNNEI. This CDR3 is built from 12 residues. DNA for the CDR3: TGTGCCATAGACCGGGACCCGCTTGGCTACACCTTC. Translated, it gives CAIDRDPLGYTF.

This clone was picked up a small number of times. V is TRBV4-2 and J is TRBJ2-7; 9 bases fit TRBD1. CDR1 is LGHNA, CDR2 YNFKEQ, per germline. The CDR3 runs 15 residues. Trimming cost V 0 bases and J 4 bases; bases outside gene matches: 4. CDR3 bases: TGTGCCAGCAGCCAAGAAGAGACAGGGGGTTACGAGCAGTACTTC. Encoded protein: CASSQEETGGYEQYF.

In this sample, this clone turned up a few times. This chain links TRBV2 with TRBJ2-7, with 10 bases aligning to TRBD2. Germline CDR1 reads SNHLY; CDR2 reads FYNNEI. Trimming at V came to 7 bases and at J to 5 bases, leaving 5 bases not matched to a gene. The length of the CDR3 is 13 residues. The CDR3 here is CASTAGGTNEQYF. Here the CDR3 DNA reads TGTGCCAGCACAGCGGGAGGGACTAACGAGCAGTACTTC.

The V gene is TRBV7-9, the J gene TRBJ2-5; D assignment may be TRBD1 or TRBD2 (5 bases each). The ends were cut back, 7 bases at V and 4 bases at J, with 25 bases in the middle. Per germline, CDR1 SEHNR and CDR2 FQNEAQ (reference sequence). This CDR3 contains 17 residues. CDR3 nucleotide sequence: TGTGCCAGCACCATAAGGGGAGCCCACGTCGTGAGAGAGACCCAGTACTTC. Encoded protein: CASTIRGAHVVRETQYF.

The CDR3 loop is CAISGTGIGEQYF. The CDR3 DNA follows: TGTGCCATCAGTGGTACGGGTATCGGCGAGCAGTACTTC. The chain uses TRBV10-3 and TRBJ2-7; D is uncertain. Between the trimmed V and J ends, which lost 4 bases and 6 bases, there was a span of 13 bases. The CDR3 totals 13 residues. Looked up from germline, CDR1 is ENHRY and CDR2 is SYGVKD.

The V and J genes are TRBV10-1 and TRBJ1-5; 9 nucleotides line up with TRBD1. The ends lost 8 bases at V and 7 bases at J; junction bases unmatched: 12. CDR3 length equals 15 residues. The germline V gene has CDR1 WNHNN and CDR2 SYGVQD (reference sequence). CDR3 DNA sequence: TGCGCCAGCTCCAACAGGGGGCGTGAGGAACAGCCCCAGCATTTT. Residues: CASSNRGREEQPQHF.

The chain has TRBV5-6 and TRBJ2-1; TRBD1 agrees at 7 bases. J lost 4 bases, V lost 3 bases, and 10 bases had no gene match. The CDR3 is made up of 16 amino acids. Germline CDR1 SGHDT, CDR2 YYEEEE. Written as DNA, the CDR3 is TGTGCCAGCAGCTCCCCGGGACAGTCACTTTACAATGAGCAGTTCTTC. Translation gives CASSSPGQSLYNEQFF.

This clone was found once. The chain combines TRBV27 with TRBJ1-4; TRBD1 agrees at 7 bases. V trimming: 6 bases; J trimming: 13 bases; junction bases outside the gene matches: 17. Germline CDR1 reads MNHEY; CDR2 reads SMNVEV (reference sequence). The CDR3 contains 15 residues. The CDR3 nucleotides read TGTGCCAGCAGGTTACTAGCGGACAGGAATGGTATACTGTTTTTT. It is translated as CASRLLADRNGILFF.

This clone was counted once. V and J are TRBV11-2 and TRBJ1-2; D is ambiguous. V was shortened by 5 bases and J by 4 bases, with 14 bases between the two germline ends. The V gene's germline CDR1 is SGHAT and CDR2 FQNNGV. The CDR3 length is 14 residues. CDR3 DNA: TGTGCCAGCAGCCCCAGGCGGGAAGGCTATGGCTACACCTTC. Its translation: CASSPRREGYGYTF.

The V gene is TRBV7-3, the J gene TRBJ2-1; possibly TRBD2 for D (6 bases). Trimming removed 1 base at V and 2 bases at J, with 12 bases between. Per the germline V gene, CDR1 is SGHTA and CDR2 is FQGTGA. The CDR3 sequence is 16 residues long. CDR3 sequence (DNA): TGTGCCAGCAGCTTAAGTGGAGGGGCCGCCTACAATGAGCAGTTCTTC. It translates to CASSLSGGAAYNEQFF.

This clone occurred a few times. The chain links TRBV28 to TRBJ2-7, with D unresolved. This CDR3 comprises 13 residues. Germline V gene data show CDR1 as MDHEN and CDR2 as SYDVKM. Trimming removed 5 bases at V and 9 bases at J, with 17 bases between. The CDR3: CASSPDRTRAQYF. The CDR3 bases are TGTGCCAGCAGTCCGGATCGAACAAGGGCGCAGTACTTC.

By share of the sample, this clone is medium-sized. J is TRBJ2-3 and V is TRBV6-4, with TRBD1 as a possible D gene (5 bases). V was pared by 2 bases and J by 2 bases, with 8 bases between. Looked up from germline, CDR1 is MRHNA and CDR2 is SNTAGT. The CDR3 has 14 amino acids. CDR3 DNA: TGTGCCAGCAGTGACAGGGGAACCACAGATACGCAGTATTTT. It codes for CASSDRGTTDTQYF.

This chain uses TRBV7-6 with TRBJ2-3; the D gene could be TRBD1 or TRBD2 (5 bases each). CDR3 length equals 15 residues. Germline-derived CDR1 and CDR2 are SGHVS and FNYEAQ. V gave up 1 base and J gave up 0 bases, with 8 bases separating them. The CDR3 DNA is TGTGCCAGCAGCTTAGACGGGGCTAGCACAGATACGCAGTATTTT. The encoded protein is CASSLDGASTDTQYF.

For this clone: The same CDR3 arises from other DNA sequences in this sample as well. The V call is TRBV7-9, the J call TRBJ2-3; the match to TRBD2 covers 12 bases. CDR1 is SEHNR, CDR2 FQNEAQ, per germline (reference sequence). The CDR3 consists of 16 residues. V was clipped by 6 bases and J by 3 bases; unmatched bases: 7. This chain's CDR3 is CASSYPTSGRTDTQYF. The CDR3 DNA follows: TGTGCCAGCAGTTATCCGACTAGCGGGAGAACAGATACGCAGTATTTT. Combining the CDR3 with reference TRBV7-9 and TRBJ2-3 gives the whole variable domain DTGVSQNPRHKITKRGQNVTFRCDPISEHNRLYWYRQTLGQGPEFLTYFQNEAQLEKSRLLSDRFSAERPKGSFSTLEIQRTEQGDSAMYLCASSYPTSGRTDTQYFGPGTRLTVL.

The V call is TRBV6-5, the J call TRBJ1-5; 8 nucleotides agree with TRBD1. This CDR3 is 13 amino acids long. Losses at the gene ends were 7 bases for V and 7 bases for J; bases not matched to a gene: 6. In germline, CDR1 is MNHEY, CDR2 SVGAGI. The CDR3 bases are TGTGCCAGCACAGGACAGGGTCGGCAGCCCCAGCATTTT. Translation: CASTGQGRQPQHF.

The CDR3 DNA reads TGCAGCCCTTATCACCACACAGATACGCAGTATTTT. Translating gives CSPYHHTDTQYF. The chain recombines TRBV29-1 with TRBJ2-3; D is ambiguous. V was shortened by 8 bases and J by 2 bases, with 11 bases between the two germline ends. The CDR3 has 12 residues. The germline V gene has CDR1 SQVTM and CDR2 ANQGSEA.

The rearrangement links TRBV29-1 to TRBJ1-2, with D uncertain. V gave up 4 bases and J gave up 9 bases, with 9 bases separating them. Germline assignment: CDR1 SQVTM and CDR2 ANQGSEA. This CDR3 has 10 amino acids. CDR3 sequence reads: CSVGVSSYTF. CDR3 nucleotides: TGCAGCGTTGGGGTCTCTAGCTACACCTTC.

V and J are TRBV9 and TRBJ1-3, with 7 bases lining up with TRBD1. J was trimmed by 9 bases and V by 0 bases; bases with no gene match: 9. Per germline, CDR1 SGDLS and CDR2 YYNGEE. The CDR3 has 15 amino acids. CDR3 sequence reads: CASSVGTGVMGTIYF. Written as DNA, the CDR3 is TGTGCCAGCAGCGTAGGAACAGGGGTAATGGGCACCATATATTTT.

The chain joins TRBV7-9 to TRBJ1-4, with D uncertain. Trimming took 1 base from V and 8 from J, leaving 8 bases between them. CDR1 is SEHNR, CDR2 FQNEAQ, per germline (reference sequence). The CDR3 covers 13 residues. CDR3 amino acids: CASSLGVKEKLFF. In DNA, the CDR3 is TGTGCCAGCAGCTTAGGGGTTAAAGAAAAACTGTTTTTT.

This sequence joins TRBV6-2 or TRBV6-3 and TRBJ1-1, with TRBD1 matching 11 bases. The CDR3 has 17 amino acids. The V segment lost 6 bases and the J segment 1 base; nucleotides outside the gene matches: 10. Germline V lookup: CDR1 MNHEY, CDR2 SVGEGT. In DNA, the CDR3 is TGTGCCAGCAGCCGCAAGCTCGGGACAGGGGGGAACACTGAAGCTTTCTTT. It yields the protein CASSRKLGTGGNTEAFF.

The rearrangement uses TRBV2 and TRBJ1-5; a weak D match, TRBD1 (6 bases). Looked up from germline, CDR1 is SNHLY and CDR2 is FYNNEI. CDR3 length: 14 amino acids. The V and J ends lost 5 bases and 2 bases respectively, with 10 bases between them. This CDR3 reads CASSQQGGNQPQHF. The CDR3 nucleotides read TGTGCCAGCAGTCAACAGGGAGGCAATCAGCCCCAGCATTTT. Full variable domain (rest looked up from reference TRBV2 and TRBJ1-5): EPEVTQTPSHQVTQMGQEVILRCVPISNHLYFYWYRQILGQKVEFLVSFYNNEISEKSEIFDDQFSVERPDGSNFTLKIRSTKLEDSAMYFCASSQQGGNQPQHFGDGTRLSIL.

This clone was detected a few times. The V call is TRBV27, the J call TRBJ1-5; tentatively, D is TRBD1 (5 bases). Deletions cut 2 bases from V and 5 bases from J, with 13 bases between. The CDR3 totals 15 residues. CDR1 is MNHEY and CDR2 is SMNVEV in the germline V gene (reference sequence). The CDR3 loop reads CASSLQGEGHQPQHF. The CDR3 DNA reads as TGTGCCAGCAGTTTACAGGGAGAAGGACATCAGCCCCAGCATTTT.